This T cell receptor beta chain was captured in a study of T cell responses to AZD1222 COVID-19 vaccine. General study points: Unmutated variant regions are reportedly targeted by nearly half of spike-specific TCRs. Donors in the cohort were predominantly white British and more often female, and clonal diversity was possibly underestimated. Repertoire collection took place solely once the T cell response had peaked.

Comment on this clone: Its target is not known.

Sequenced by immunoSEQ multiplex PCR; TCRdb stores in-frame clones only, minus some. The sample carries about 180,000 clones, 85% to 90% recorded once. This receptor was identified in an adult in good health. Here the sequenced sample was peripheral blood, taken on day 0 of AZD1222 vaccination.

CDR3 residues: CASSLHHEQYV. DNA of the CDR3: TGTGCCAGTAGCCTCCACCACGAGCAGTACGTC. The chain is built from TRBV19 and TRBJ2-7; D uncertain. V dropped 6 bases and J dropped 5 bases, with 8 bases sitting between them. Germline V gives CDR1 LNHDA, CDR2 SQIVND (reference sequence). This CDR3 contains 11 residues.